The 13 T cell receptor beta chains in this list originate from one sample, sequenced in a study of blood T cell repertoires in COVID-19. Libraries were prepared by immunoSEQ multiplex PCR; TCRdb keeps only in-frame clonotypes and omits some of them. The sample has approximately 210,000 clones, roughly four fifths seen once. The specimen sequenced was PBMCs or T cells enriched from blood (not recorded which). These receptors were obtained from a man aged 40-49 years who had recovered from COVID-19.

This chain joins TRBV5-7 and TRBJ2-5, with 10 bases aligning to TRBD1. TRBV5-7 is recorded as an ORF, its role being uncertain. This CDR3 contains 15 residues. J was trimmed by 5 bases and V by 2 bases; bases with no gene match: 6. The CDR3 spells CASSFRDRGYETQYF. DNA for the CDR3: TGTGCCAGCAGCTTCCGGGACAGGGGATATGAGACCCAGTACTTC.

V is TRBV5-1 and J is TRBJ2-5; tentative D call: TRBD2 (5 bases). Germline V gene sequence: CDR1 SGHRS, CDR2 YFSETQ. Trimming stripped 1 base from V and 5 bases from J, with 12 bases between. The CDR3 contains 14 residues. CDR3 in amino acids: CASSLSWPGETQYF. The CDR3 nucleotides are TGCGCCAGCAGCTTGTCTTGGCCGGGGGAGACCCAGTACTTC. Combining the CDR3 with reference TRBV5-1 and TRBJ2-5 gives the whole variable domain KAGVTQTPRYLIKTRGQQVTLSCSPISGHRSVSWYQQTPGQGLQFLFEYFSETQRNKGNFPGRFSGRQFSNSRSEMNVSTLELGDSALYLCASSLSWPGETQYFGPGTRLLVL.

The CDR3, as DNA: TGCGCCAGCAGCCCACGGTCGAGTCAAGAGACCCAGTACTTC. Protein: CASSPRSSQETQYF. V and J are TRBV5-1 and TRBJ2-5; D gene uncertain. CDR3 size: 14 residues. The ends were cut back, 4 bases at V and 2 bases at J, with 12 bases in the middle. Germline CDR1 is SGHRS and CDR2 is YFSETQ.

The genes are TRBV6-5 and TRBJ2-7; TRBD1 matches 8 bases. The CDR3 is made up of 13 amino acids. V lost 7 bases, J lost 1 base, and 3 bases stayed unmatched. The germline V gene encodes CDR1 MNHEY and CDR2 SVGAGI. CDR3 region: CASTRQGSYEQYF. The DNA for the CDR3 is TGTGCCAGCACCCGACAGGGGTCCTACGAGCAGTACTTC.

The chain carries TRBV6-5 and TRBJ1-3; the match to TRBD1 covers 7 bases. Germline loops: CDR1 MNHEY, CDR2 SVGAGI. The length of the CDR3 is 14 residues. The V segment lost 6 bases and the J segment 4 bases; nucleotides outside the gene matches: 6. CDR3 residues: CASSAGGRGNTIYF. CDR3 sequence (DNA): TGTGCCAGCAGCGCAGGGGGACGAGGAAACACCATATATTTT.

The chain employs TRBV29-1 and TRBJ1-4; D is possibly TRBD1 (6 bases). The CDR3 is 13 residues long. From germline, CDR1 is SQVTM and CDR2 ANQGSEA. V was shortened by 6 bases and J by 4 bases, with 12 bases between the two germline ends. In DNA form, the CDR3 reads TGCAGCGTGCTGGACAGATATAATGAAAAACTGTTTTTT. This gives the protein CSVLDRYNEKLFF. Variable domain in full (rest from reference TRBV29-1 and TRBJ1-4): SAVISQKPSRDICQRGTSLTIQCQVDSQVTMMFWYRQQPGQSLTLIATANQGSEATYESGFVIDKFPISRPNLTFSTLTVSNMSPEDSSIYLCSVLDRYNEKLFFGSGTQLSVL.

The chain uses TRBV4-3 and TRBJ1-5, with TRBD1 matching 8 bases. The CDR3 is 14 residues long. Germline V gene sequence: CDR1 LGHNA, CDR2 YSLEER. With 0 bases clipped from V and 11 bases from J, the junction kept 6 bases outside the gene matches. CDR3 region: CASSQDWQDRAQHF. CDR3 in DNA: TGCGCCAGCAGCCAAGATTGGCAGGACAGGGCCCAGCATTTT.

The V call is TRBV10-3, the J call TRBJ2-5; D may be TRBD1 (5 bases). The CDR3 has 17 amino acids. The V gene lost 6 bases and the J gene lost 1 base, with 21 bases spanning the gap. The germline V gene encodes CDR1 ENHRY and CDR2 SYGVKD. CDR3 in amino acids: CAISPSLGADTQETQYF. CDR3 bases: TGTGCCATCAGCCCATCCCTTGGGGCGGACACCCAAGAGACCCAGTACTTC.

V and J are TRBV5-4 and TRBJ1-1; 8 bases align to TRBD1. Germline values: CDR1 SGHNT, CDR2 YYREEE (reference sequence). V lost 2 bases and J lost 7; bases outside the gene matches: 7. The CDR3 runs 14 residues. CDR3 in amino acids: CASSLQQGEREAFF. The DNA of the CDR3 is TGTGCCAGCAGCTTACAACAGGGGGAGCGTGAAGCTTTCTTT.

CDR3 residues: CASSYGSGMSEAFF. As DNA, the CDR3 is TGTGCCAGCAGTTACGGGTCCGGGATGAGTGAAGCTTTCTTT. The rearrangement uses TRBV6-5 and TRBJ1-1; the D is unclear. Trimming took 2 bases from V and 7 from J, leaving 14 bases between them. This CDR3 has 14 amino acids. CDR1 is MNHEY and CDR2 is SVGAGI in the germline V gene.

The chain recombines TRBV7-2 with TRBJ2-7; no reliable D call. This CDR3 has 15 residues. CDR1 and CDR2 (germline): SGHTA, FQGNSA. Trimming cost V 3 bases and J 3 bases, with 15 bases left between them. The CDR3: CASSFVEDPRYEQYF. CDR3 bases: TGTGCCAGCAGCTTCGTTGAGGATCCGCGCTACGAGCAGTACTTC.

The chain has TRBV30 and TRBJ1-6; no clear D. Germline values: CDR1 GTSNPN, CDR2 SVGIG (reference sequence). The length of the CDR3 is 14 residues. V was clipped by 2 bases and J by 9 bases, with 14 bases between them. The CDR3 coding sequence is TGTGCCTGGAGTCCGGACTGGCCCATTTCACCCCTCCACTTT. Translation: CAWSPDWPISPLHF.

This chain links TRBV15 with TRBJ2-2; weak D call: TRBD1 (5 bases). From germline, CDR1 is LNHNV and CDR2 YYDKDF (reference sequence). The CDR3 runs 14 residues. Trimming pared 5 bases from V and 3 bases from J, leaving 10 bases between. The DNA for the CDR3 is TGTGCCACCAGCTTGACAGCCTACACCGGGGAGCTGTTTTTT. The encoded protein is CATSLTAYTGELFF.